These 5 T cell receptor beta chains share one sample of origin, sequenced in a study of vaccination and CD4 T cells after COVID-19. Indicated treatment: approximately nine-day PBMC culture with coronavirus spike peptide pools or control peptides (ViraFEST assay). No antigen is known for these receptors. Sequenced with the Oncomine TCR Beta short-read assay was DNA taken from cultured CD4+ T cells. A single record per CDR3 protein comes from TCRdb applying MiXCR to the PCR reads. The sample has under 25,000 distinct CDR3 sequences, roughly two fifths seen once. This material consisted of CD4+ T cells from blood, cultured in vitro, taken before SARS-CoV-2 vaccination. All receptors come from a human donor who had recovered from COVID-19.

This clonotype has more than one count but fewer than ten. This chain connects TRBV20-1 to TRBJ2-1; D might be TRBD1 (5 bases). This CDR3 has 12 amino acids. Germline lookup yields CDR1 DFQATT and CDR2 SNEGSKA (reference sequence). V was pared by 6 bases and J by 10 bases, with 16 bases between. The CDR3 spells CSAARGLGEQFF. CDR3 DNA: TGCAGTGCGGCTAGGGGCTTGGGGGAGCAGTTCTTC.

CDR3 in amino acids: CASSLAYSQRETQYF. CDR3 in DNA: TGTGCCAGCAGCTTAGCATACTCCCAAAGAGAGACCCAGTACTTC. J is TRBJ2-5 and V is TRBV7-2; D remains ambiguous. CDR1 is SGHTA, CDR2 FQGNSA, per germline. CDR3 length: 15 residues. V was clipped by 0 bases and J by 4 bases, with 12 bases between them.

This clonotype has a handful of counts. This sequence joins TRBV7-2 and TRBJ1-1; D unclear. The germline CDR1 and CDR2 sequences are SGHTA and FQGNSA. The CDR3 spans 13 residues. Between the trimmed V and J ends, which lost 5 bases and 2 bases, there was a span of 9 bases. CDR3 DNA: TGTGCCAGCAGCCTCACAAGTAACACTGAAGCTTTCTTT. Its protein is CASSLTSNTEAFF.

This clonotype was counted only a few times. The chain joins TRBV6-5 to TRBJ1-5; D ambiguous. This CDR3 is 14 amino acids long. Trimming pared 2 bases from V and 6 bases from J, leaving 11 bases between. The V gene's germline CDR1 is MNHEY and CDR2 SVGAGI. CDR3: CASSYREGLQPQHF. DNA of the CDR3: TGTGCCAGCAGTTACAGGGAGGGCCTTCAGCCCCAGCATTTT.

This clonotype appeared a few times. The CDR3 DNA reads TGTGCCAGCAGTACCCGGGGGTCCCGGAAAGAGACCCAGTACTTC. Its protein product is CASSTRGSRKETQYF. The V and J genes are TRBV6-2 or TRBV6-3 and TRBJ2-5, with TRBD2 as a possible D gene (6 bases). The CDR3 is 15 residues long. V lost 5 bases and J 3 bases, leaving 16 bases between the germline ends. From germline, CDR1 is MNHEY and CDR2 SVGEGT.